Following are 5 T cell receptor beta chains from one sample sequenced in a study of cytomegalovirus exposure and HLA in healthy donors. The PCR contained 60 Vbeta and 13 Jbeta primers. This table comes from immunoSEQ multiplex PCR, and its TCRdb copy is limited to in-frame clones, with some not included. The sample lists more than 100,000 clones, 75% to 85% occurring once. The sequenced sample was PBMCs. These receptor sequences come from a female donor in good health and CMV-seropositive.

The chain has TRBV18 and TRBJ2-1; 7 bases line up with TRBD2. The ends lost 5 bases at V and 4 bases at J; junction bases unmatched: 14. The CDR3 is 17 amino acids. The germline CDR1 and CDR2 sequences are KGHSH and LQKENI. In DNA form, the CDR3 reads TGTGCCAGCTCAGCAAGTACGGCGCGGGGGAGGTACAATGAGCAGTTCTTC. This sequence encodes CASSASTARGRYNEQFF.

The chain joins TRBV28 to TRBJ2-2; a possible D gene is TRBD1 (6 bases). This CDR3 is 14 amino acids long. Germline loops: CDR1 MDHEN, CDR2 SYDVKM. Deletions cut 11 bases from V and 0 bases from J, with 13 bases between. Written as DNA, the CDR3 is TGTGCCGCCCAAGGGGGAACGAACACCGGGGAGCTGTTTTTT. It yields the protein CAAQGGTNTGELFF. Filled out from reference TRBV28 and TRBJ2-2, the complete variable domain reads DVKVTQSSRYLVKRTGEKVFLECVQDMDHENMFWYRQDPGLGLRLIYFSYDVKMKEKGDIPEGYSVSREKKERFSLILESASTNQTSMYLCAAQGGTNTGELFFGEGSRLTVL.

CDR3 in amino acids: CASSPKTGLNEKLFF. For the CDR3, the DNA is TGTGCCAGCAGTCCTAAAACAGGGCTCAATGAAAAACTGTTTTTT. This chain connects TRBV27 to TRBJ1-4, with D perhaps TRBD1 (6 bases). The CDR3 consists of 15 residues. Trimming took off 5 bases at V and 5 bases at J, with 15 bases between the two ends. In germline, CDR1 is MNHEY, CDR2 SMNVEV (reference sequence).

The rearrangement links TRBV5-4 to TRBJ2-3, with TRBD2 identical over 10 bases. Germline CDR1 is SGHNT and CDR2 is YYREEE (reference sequence). The V and J ends lost 5 bases and 1 base, in that order; junction bases with no gene match: 1. The CDR3 length is 14 residues. This CDR3 reads CASRGTSGTDTQYF. CDR3 sequence (DNA): TGTGCCAGCAGAGGGACTAGCGGCACAGATACGCAGTATTTT. Complete variable domain (other parts from reference TRBV5-4 and TRBJ2-3): ETGVTQSPTHLIKTRGQQVTLRCSSQSGHNTVSWYQQALGQGPQFIFQYYREEENGRGNFPPRFSGLQFPNYSSELNVNALELDDSALYLCASRGTSGTDTQYFGPGTRLTVL.

This chain connects TRBV19 to TRBJ1-6; unclear D gene. The germline V and J ends were trimmed by 3 bases and 6 bases, with 9 bases remaining between them. The CDR3 loop spans 14 amino acids. Germline CDR1 and CDR2: LNHDA and SQIVND (reference sequence). The CDR3 coding sequence is TGTGCCAGTAGTATTGGTACTTCTAATTCACCCCTCCACTTT. It codes for CASSIGTSNSPLHF.